A selection of T cell receptor beta chains follows, all from one sample in a study of PD-L1 blockade in urothelial cancer. Repertoires were generated with immunoSEQ multiplex PCR, while TCRdb's copy carries only in-frame clones and drops some. This sample has about 25,000 clones, with roughly 84% found just once. This specimen was PBMCs, taken around atezolizumab (anti-PD-L1) treatment. These receptors all come from a man between 65 and 85 years old with urothelial cancer. Both conserved end residues are part of each CDR3. Fields, in order: J gene, V gene, CDR3 length, D gene, clone size, CDR3 protein, CDR3 DNA. D genes are given only for firm matches. Clone size is given for some rows only: seen once, a few or many times, or a class if the clone is expanded.

TRBJ2-2 TRBV4-3 15 TRBD1 once CASSLRQGNTGELFF TGCGCCAGCAGCCTTCGACAGGGGAACACCGGGGAGCTGTTTTTT
TRBJ1-2 TRBV29-1 12 NA NA CSAETDHYGYTF TGCAGCGCCGAGACAGACCACTATGGCTACACCTTC
TRBJ2-7 TRBV19 16 NA NA CASSNDLPGQNYEQYF TGTGCCAGTAGTAACGACCTGCCGGGACAAAACTACGAGCAGTACTTC
TRBJ1-3 TRBV11-3 16 NA NA CASSSTWTDSGNTIYF TGTGCCAGCAGCTCTACTTGGACAGACTCTGGAAACACCATATATTTT
TRBJ2-2 TRBV10-3 15 NA NA CAISESASSAGELFF TGTGCCATCAGTGAGTCAGCGAGTAGCGCCGGGGAGCTGTTTTTT
TRBJ1-2 TRBV19 16 TRBD1 NA CASSKATGEFGYGYTF TGTGCCAGTAGCAAAGCAACAGGGGAGTTTGGCTATGGCTACACCTTC
TRBJ2-1 TRBV19 15 TRBD2 NA CASGITGTSVDEQFF TGTGCCAGTGGGATAACCGGGACTAGCGTTGATGAGCAGTTCTTC
TRBJ2-1 TRBV9 16 TRBD1 NA CASSVYSGTGLNEQFF TGTGCCAGCAGCGTCTACTCCGGGACAGGCCTCAATGAGCAGTTCTTC
TRBJ2-1 TRBV6-1 18 TRBD2 NA CASSEARRVVAGNNEQFF TGTGCCAGCAGTGAAGCGAGGCGGGTGGTAGCGGGAAACAATGAGCAGTTCTTC
TRBJ1-1 TRBV30 13 NA once CAWSVDLNTEAFF TGTGCCTGGAGTGTAGACTTGAACACTGAAGCTTTCTTT
TRBJ1-2 TRBV28 16 NA NA CASSRSRQVGNYGYTF TGTGCCAGCAGTCGCAGTCGACAGGTCGGTAACTATGGCTACACCTTC
TRBJ2-1 TRBV10-3 20 NA NA CAIRPGGGLSLPGVGNEQFF TGTGCCATCCGACCCGGGGGAGGTCTCTCGCTCCCGGGGGTCGGGAATGAGCAGTTCTTC
TRBJ2-1 TRBV5-5 15 TRBD2 NA CASTLGLAGYGEQFF TGTGCCAGCACCCTGGGACTAGCGGGCTACGGTGAGCAGTTCTTC
TRBJ2-1 TRBV7-6 13 NA NA CASTLGSVSEQFF TGTGCCAGCACCCTAGGTTCGGTCTCTGAGCAGTTCTTC
TRBJ2-1 TRBV7-8 16 NA NA CASSLYGFSSYNEQFF TGTGCCAGCAGCCTCTACGGGTTTAGCTCCTACAATGAGCAGTTCTTC
TRBJ2-3 TRBV2 15 TRBD2 NA CASSRPSGSLDTQYF TGTGCCAGCAGCCGCCCTAGCGGGAGCTTAGATACGCAGTATTTT
TRBJ2-1 TRBV6-5 13 TRBD1 NA CASSDRAQNEQFF TGTGCCAGTTCCGACAGGGCGCAGAATGAGCAGTTCTTC
TRBJ2-1 TRBV28 14 NA few CASTRGLFYNEQFF TGTGCCAGCACCAGAGGACTTTTCTACAATGAGCAGTTCTTC
TRBJ2-7 TRBV27 14 NA NA CASSSPYSSYEQYF TGTGCCAGCAGTAGTCCCTATAGCTCCTACGAGCAGTACTTC
TRBJ1-5 TRBV19 15 TRBD1 NA CASRPLAGGIQPQHF TGTGCCAGTAGACCTCTGGCAGGGGGCATTCAGCCCCAGCATTTT
TRBJ2-7 TRBV28 15 NA NA CASSFRPGRAYEQYF TGTGCCAGCAGTTTTAGGCCAGGCAGAGCCTACGAGCAGTACTTC
TRBJ2-1 TRBV29-1 12 NA once CSVLAVGGEQFF TGCAGCGTGCTAGCGGTAGGGGGTGAGCAGTTCTTC
TRBJ2-2 TRBV10-3 17 TRBD1 NA CAIRRGTGTGGPGELFF TGTGCCATCAGACGGGGGACCGGGACAGGGGGCCCCGGGGAGCTGTTTTTT
TRBJ2-3 TRBV7-9 15 NA NA CASSLAGRSTDTQYF TGTGCCAGCAGCTTAGCCGGGAGAAGCACAGATACGCAGTATTTT
TRBJ2-7 TRBV2 19 TRBD2 NA CASSESGDLGLWGSYEQYF TGTGCCAGCAGTGAAAGCGGGGACCTTGGGCTTTGGGGTTCCTACGAGCAGTACTTC
TRBJ2-3 TRBV7-2 14 TRBD1 NA CASSLASGGDTQYF TGTGCCAGCAGCTTAGCGTCAGGGGGAGATACGCAGTATTTT
TRBJ2-7 TRBV4-1 14 NA NA CASSQRLGGYEQYF TGCGCCAGCAGCCAAAGACTTGGCGGCTACGAGCAGTACTTC
TRBJ1-4 TRBV9 14 TRBD1 few CASSVGTANEKLFF TGTGCCAGCAGCGTGGGGACAGCAAATGAAAAACTGTTTTTT
TRBJ2-2 TRBV9 15 TRBD1 NA CASSVETGGAGELFF TGTGCCAGCAGCGTAGAGACAGGGGGGGCCGGGGAGCTGTTTTTT
TRBJ1-6 TRBV19 14 NA NA CASSRAWGNSPLHF TGTGCCAGTAGCAGGGCTTGGGGTAATTCACCCCTCCACTTT
TRBJ1-1 TRBV10-3 13 NA NA CATKGEGNTEAFF TGTGCCACCAAGGGGGAGGGGAACACTGAAGCTTTCTTT
TRBJ2-7 TRBV14 16 NA NA CASSRSQDSNTYEQYF TGTGCCAGCAGCCGTAGTCAGGACTCGAATACCTACGAGCAGTACTTC
TRBJ2-1 TRBV5-1 16 NA once CASSFGPDGTRGEQFF TGCGCCAGCAGCTTTGGGCCCGACGGGACTCGGGGTGAGCAGTTCTTC
TRBJ2-2 TRBV4-1 15 TRBD1 NA CASSQTGSYTGELFF TGCGCCAGCAGCCAGACAGGGAGTTACACCGGGGAGCTGTTTTTT
TRBJ2-3 TRBV9 16 TRBD2 NA CASSFGGGGSTDTQYF TGTGCCAGCAGCTTCGGCGGGGGGGGCAGCACAGATACGCAGTATTTT